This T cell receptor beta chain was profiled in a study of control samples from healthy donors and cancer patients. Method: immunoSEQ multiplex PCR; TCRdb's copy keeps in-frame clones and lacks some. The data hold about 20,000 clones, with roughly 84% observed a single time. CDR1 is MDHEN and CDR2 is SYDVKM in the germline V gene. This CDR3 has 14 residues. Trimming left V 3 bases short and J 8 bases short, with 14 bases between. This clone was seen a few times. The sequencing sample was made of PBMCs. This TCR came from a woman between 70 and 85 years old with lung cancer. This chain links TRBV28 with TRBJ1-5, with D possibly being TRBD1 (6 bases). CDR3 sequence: CASSFPGGREPQHF. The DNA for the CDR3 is TGTGCCAGCAGTTTTCCGGGGGGCAGAGAGCCCCAGCATTTT.